The present T cell receptor (beta chain) was sequenced within a study of T cell changes during pregnancy in multiple sclerosis. The assay was immunoSEQ multiplex PCR, and TCRdb's table has in-frame clones only and misses some. The sample shows approximately 97,000 clones, 91% of them seen only once. In germline, CDR1 is MRHNA, CDR2 SNTAGT. The ends lost 5 bases at V and 6 bases at J; junction bases unmatched: 12. This CDR3 is 15 amino acids long. The sequence was obtained from a female donor in good health, enrolled as a control in a pregnancy study. Specimen: peripheral blood, collected after pregnancy. This rearrangement joins TRBV6-4 to TRBJ2-7, with 8 bases matching TRBD1. The CDR3 DNA reads as TGTGCCAGCAGTTCGGTGGACAGGGCCAGGTCCGAGCAGTACTTC. It encodes CASSSVDRARSEQYF.